The T cell receptor (beta chain) described here comes from a study of blood T cells in healthy people across ages. Using a J-beta primer mix together with a sample-barcoded 5' primer, a second PCR was run for roughly 7 to 12 cycles. TCRdb re-called the 5' RACE reads with MiXCR, one entry per CDR3 protein. The sample has 800,000 to 1,000,000 distinct CDR3 sequences; roughly 50% are singletons. From germline, CDR1 is SGHTA and CDR2 FQGNSA. Trimming removed 5 bases at V and 5 bases at J, with 12 bases between. The CDR3 sequence is 13 residues long. This receptor was identified in a man aged 25-40 years in good health. The material sequenced was blood. This chain links TRBV7-2 with TRBJ1-2, with D unclear. DNA of the CDR3: TGTGCCAGCAGCCAACAGTCACCTTATGGCTACACCTTC. Its translation: CASSQQSPYGYTF.